The 22 T cell receptor beta chains reported below all come from one sample, sequenced in a study of regulatory T cells in long-lasting Graves disease. Libraries of TCR beta came from iRepertoire HTBI primers plus Arm-PCR of CDR3 regions. TCRdb reanalysed the multiplex PCR reads using MiXCR and keeps one entry per CDR3 protein. The sample shows 420,000 or so distinct CDR3 sequences, 15% to 20% of them seen only once. Time point defined: newly diagnosed GD, antithyroid drugs for less than 3 months. Preparation of the TCR library used RNA extracted from PBMCs. These same records also appear under a second study, on T cells in Graves' hyperthyroidism and ophthalmopathy.

Sequenced material: peripheral blood mononuclear cells (PBMCs), taken at new diagnosis, from a patient treated with antithyroid drugs. The receptors derive from a woman aged 18-29 years with Graves disease.

This clonotype was seen a few times. The V and J genes are TRBV20-1 and TRBJ2-3; D remains unclear. The V and J ends lost 6 bases and 11 bases respectively, with 12 bases between them. Germline V gene lookup returns CDR1 DFQATT and CDR2 SNEGSKA (reference sequence). This CDR3 is built from 10 residues. The CDR3 loop is CSAKREKQYF. The CDR3 bases are TGCAGTGCAAAACGAGAGAAGCAGTATTTT.

Concerning this clonotype itself: With a much larger clone just one base away, this may be a read error. V is TRBV5-8 and J is TRBJ2-7, with a tentative D call TRBD2 (6 bases). In germline, CDR1 is SGHTS, CDR2 YDEGEE. There are 15 residues in the CDR3. V lost 4 bases and J 6 bases, leaving 20 bases between the germline ends. For the CDR3, the DNA is TGTGCCAGCAGCAGGACTGGCGTAGGGCGGGGCGAGCAGTACTTC. This encodes CASSRTGVGRGEQYF.

This clonotype was recorded at least ten times. The chain employs TRBV3-1 and TRBJ2-7; D uncertain. V was pared by 4 bases and J by 6 bases, with 10 bases between. The CDR3 contains 12 residues. Germline V gene sequence: CDR1 LGHDT, CDR2 YNNKEL (reference sequence). In DNA, the CDR3 is TGTGCCAGCAGCCCCGTTGGGCGCGAGCAGTACTTC. Its protein product is CASSPVGREQYF.

The sample holds many counts of this clonotype. The chain joins TRBV4-3 to TRBJ2-2, with D possibly TRBD1 on 5 matching bases. Between the trimmed V and J ends, which lost 1 base and 1 base, there was a span of 10 bases. The CDR3 extends over 16 amino acids. Germline V gene lookup returns CDR1 LGHNA and CDR2 YSLEER. The CDR3 bases are TGCGCCAGCAGCCAAGGAGCAGGGAAGAACACCGGGGAGCTGTTTTTT. It codes for CASSQGAGKNTGELFF.

Ten or more counts support this clonotype. The chain carries TRBV28 and TRBJ1-1; D unresolved. Deletions cut 7 bases from V and 3 bases from J, with 21 bases between. CDR1 is MDHEN and CDR2 is SYDVKM in the germline V gene. The CDR3 is 16 residues long. The CDR3 nucleotides are TGTGCCAGCAAGGAGGCCAGATCCTTACCCGACACTGAAGCTTTCTTT. It is translated as CASKEARSLPDTEAFF.

This clonotype was recorded many times. J is TRBJ1-5 and V is TRBV28; no clear D. Germline V gene lookup returns CDR1 MDHEN and CDR2 SYDVKM. Trimming shortened V by 4 bases and J by 0 bases, and 19 bases separated the two germline ends. This CDR3 has 18 residues. Here the CDR3 DNA reads TGTGCCAGCAGTTCCTACCGAGAGAGCCGACTTAGCAATCAGCCCCAGCATTTT. This gives the protein CASSSYRESRLSNQPQHF.

Ten or more counts support this clonotype. This sequence joins TRBV28 and TRBJ2-3, with a possible D match to TRBD1 (6 bases). This CDR3 comprises 13 residues. V dropped 7 bases and J dropped 0 bases, with 8 bases sitting between them. The germline gives CDR1 MDHEN, CDR2 SYDVKM. The CDR3 region has the DNA TGTGCCAGCATCACAGGGAGCACAGATACGCAGTATTTT. This sequence encodes CASITGSTDTQYF.

V is TRBV6-1 and J is TRBJ2-6, with D perhaps matching TRBD1 (5 bases). The V gene lost 8 bases and the J gene lost 1 base, with 9 bases spanning the gap. The germline V gene has CDR1 MNHNS and CDR2 SASEGT. The CDR3 sequence is 14 residues long. DNA of the CDR3: TGTGCCAGCTCCAGGGCGTCTGGGGCCAACGTCCTGACTTTC. Translation gives CASSRASGANVLTF.

This clonotype was counted many times. This rearrangement joins TRBV5-6 to TRBJ2-5; tentative D call: TRBD1 (5 bases). The CDR3 has 15 amino acids. V was cut by 4 bases and J by 1 base, with 14 bases left in between. Germline lookup yields CDR1 SGHDT and CDR2 YYEEEE. The CDR3: CASSLRRQTQETQYF. The CDR3 nucleotides are TGTGCCAGCAGCCTTCGGCGACAGACCCAAGAGACCCAGTACTTC.

This clonotype is labeled as medium-sized. The chain has TRBV24-1 and TRBJ2-5; 8 bases agree with TRBD1. V shed 1 base, J shed 4 bases, and the junction held 7 bases outside the gene matches. This CDR3 is built from 16 residues. Germline V gives CDR1 KGHDR, CDR2 SFDVKD. Here the CDR3 DNA reads TGTGCCACCAGTGATTTTCAGGGGGCGTTGGGAGAGACCCAGTACTTC. As protein: CATSDFQGALGETQYF.

This clonotype was observed a single time. CDR3 residues: CASSFSSASSYEQYF. The CDR3 DNA follows: TGTGCCAGCAGTTTTTCTTCGGCGAGCTCCTACGAGCAGTACTTC. V is TRBV12-3 or TRBV12-4 and J is TRBJ2-7; D is uncertain. The V end lost 3 bases, the J end lost 0 bases, and 12 bases lay between the germline ends. The CDR3 is 15 amino acids.

This clonotype has ten or more counts. V is TRBV18 and J is TRBJ2-1, with a possible D match to TRBD2 (6 bases). V lost 4 bases and J 8 bases, leaving 12 bases between the germline ends. Germline V gene sequence: CDR1 KGHSH, CDR2 LQKENI. This CDR3 comprises 13 residues. CDR3 sequence reads: CASSLSTSHEQFF. CDR3 DNA sequence: TGTGCCAGCTCACTATCGACTAGTCATGAGCAGTTCTTC. The whole variable domain, filled in from reference TRBV18 and TRBJ2-1, reads NAGVMQNPRHLVRRRGQEARLRCSPMKGHSHVYWYRQLPEEGLKFMVYLQKENIIDESGMPKERFSAEFPKEGPSILRIQQVVRGDSAAYFCASSLSTSHEQFFGPGTRLTVL.

This clonotype was seen a handful of times. The genes are TRBV6-9 and TRBJ2-2, with 12 positions matching TRBD2. CDR1 is MNHGY and CDR2 is SVAAGI in the germline V gene. The CDR3 totals 16 residues. V lost 4 bases to trimming and J lost 8 bases; unmatched junction nucleotides: 8. CDR3 DNA: TGTGCCAGCAGTTCGACACGACTAGCGGGAGCGGGGGAGCTGTTTTTT. Residues: CASSSTRLAGAGELFF.

The rearrangement uses TRBV18 and TRBJ2-1, with 12 bases that match TRBD1. This CDR3 comprises 19 residues. Germline V CDR1 and CDR2: KGHSH, LQKENI. V was clipped by 5 bases and J by 9 bases; unmatched bases: 20. The CDR3 loop reads CASSSMRNRDRGLGIEQFF. CDR3 in DNA: TGTGCCAGCTCATCCATGAGAAACCGGGACAGGGGGCTTGGGATTGAGCAGTTCTTC.

There are many counts of this clonotype. CDR3 bases: TGTGCCAGCAGCTTAGAAGGCAGAACTTTGGAGCAGTACTTC. It codes for CASSLEGRTLEQYF. V is TRBV7-2 and J is TRBJ2-7; D call uncertain. This CDR3 contains 14 residues. Between the trimmed V and J ends, which lost 1 base and 7 bases, there was a span of 14 bases. The germline gives CDR1 SGHTA, CDR2 FQGNSA.

Many counts were recorded for this clonotype. The chain combines TRBV7-9 with TRBJ2-1, with D perhaps matching TRBD2 (6 bases). This CDR3 has 17 amino acids. The germline V and J ends were trimmed by 7 bases and 6 bases, with 25 bases remaining between them. Germline V gives CDR1 SEHNR, CDR2 FQNEAQ (reference sequence). The CDR3, as DNA: TGTGCCAGCACCCAGGAGATGACTAGGCGGAGTTCCAATGAGCAGTTCTTC. It encodes CASTQEMTRRSSNEQFF.

This clonotype was picked up a small number of times. The chain joins TRBV24-1 to TRBJ2-2; TRBD2 agrees at 9 bases. V dropped 0 bases and J dropped 2; count of bases not matched to a gene: 6. CDR3 length equals 18 residues. Germline CDR1 is KGHDR and CDR2 is SFDVKD. The CDR3 DNA reads TGTGCCACCAGTGATTTGCAATCTAGCGGGGAAAACACCGGGGAGCTGTTTTTT. Translated: CATSDLQSSGENTGELFF.

The V call is TRBV20-1, the J call TRBJ2-1, with TRBD2 identical over 14 bases. The CDR3 is made up of 16 amino acids. Germline V gene data show CDR1 as DFQATT and CDR2 as SNEGSKA (reference sequence). V shed 7 bases and J 0 bases; nucleotides not matched to a gene: 5. The CDR3 region has the DNA TGCAGTGAGACTAGCGGGAGGGTCCGCTCCTACAATGAGCAGTTCTTC. Translating gives CSETSGRVRSYNEQFF.

The chain has TRBV10-3 and TRBJ2-1, with 12 bases matching TRBD2. Germline V gives CDR1 ENHRY, CDR2 SYGVKD. V lost 6 bases to trimming and J lost 7 bases; unmatched junction nucleotides: 7. This CDR3 has 15 amino acids. CDR3 sequence: CAISQLAGGGNEQFF. In DNA, the CDR3 is TGTGCCATCAGCCAACTAGCGGGAGGAGGGAATGAGCAGTTCTTC.

This clonotype has only a few counts. The V and J genes are TRBV5-1 and TRBJ2-3, with a weak D call TRBD2 (6 bases). The CDR3 consists of 13 residues. CDR1 SGHRS and CDR2 YFSETQ come from the germline V gene. V was cut by 4 bases and J by 6 bases, with 12 bases left in between. The CDR3 nucleotides read TGCGCCAGCAGCCCCTTAGCGGAGGATACGCAGTATTTT. Protein product: CASSPLAEDTQYF.

This clonotype was seen repeatedly, ten times or more. This chain uses TRBV11-2 with TRBJ2-5; tentatively, D is TRBD1 (5 bases). Germline CDR1 SGHAT, CDR2 FQNNGV. V was pared by 3 bases and J by 1 base, with 9 bases between. The CDR3 has 14 residues. CDR3 DNA sequence: TGTGCCAGCAGCTTGCAGGGTTTCCAAGAGACCCAGTACTTC. Its protein is CASSLQGFQETQYF.

V is TRBV20-1 and J is TRBJ2-7, with a weak D call TRBD1 (6 bases). V lost 5 bases and J lost 0, with 11 bases in between. CDR1 and CDR2 (germline): DFQATT, SNEGSKA (reference sequence). This CDR3 has 13 residues. The CDR3 nucleotides read TGCAGTGCTCTCCGGGACACCTCCTACGAGCAGTACTTC. As protein: CSALRDTSYEQYF.